The entry that follows covers one T cell receptor (beta chain) sequence. Its matching antigen is unknown. These data come from a study of shared clonotypes between healthy human individuals. General observations from the study: Sample collection involved blood only; tissue repertoires are likely different. The four-donor shared clonotypes exceeded non-shared clonotypes in generation probability, with non-shared ones scoring lower.

Germline loops: CDR1 SGHAT, CDR2 FQNNGV. Trimming took 2 bases from V and 4 from J; bases not matched to a gene: 2. The CDR3 consists of 14 residues. Assay execution proceeded at the deep level. Here immunoSEQ multiplex PCR was the method, and the copy in TCRdb shows in-frame clones only, minus some. The sample has some 2,500,000 clones, around 93% seen once. CD45RA-negative memory and CD45RA+ naive subsets were split from the CD4+ cells. Sequencing was carried out using naive CD4+ T cells from PBMCs. The subset here: CD45RA+ positively selected. The chain uses TRBV11-2 and TRBJ2-5, with 9 bases matching TRBD2. The receptor was derived from a man aged 18 to 29 in good health. Some clones in this sample may be carry-over from other donors' samples. The CDR3 nucleotides read TGTGCCAGCAGCTTACAACTAGCGGGAGAGACCCAGTACTTC. Residues: CASSLQLAGETQYF.